A few counts support the clone carrying this T cell receptor (beta chain). The antigen is unknown. TCRdb reprocessed the 5' RACE reads with MiXCR, giving one entry per CDR3 protein. The sample yields about 530,000 distinct CDR3 sequences, about 16% seen once. The sample belongs to a study of identical twins. Overall study results and limits: While abundant cord blood beta clonotypes carried fewer insertions, memory repertoires showed no such pattern. With monozygotic twins, out-of-frame TCR alpha sharing exceeded what models estimated.

Germline V gene lookup returns CDR1 SEHNR and CDR2 FQNEAQ (reference sequence). This CDR3 has 16 amino acids. The ends lost 2 bases at V and 8 bases at J; junction bases unmatched: 10. This sample also belongs to another study, concerning yellow fever vaccine responses in identical twins. That paper states: Reportedly, the response of twins' T cells to the vaccine seemed partly convergent, partly personalized.

The specimen was CD4+ T cells sorted from blood. This chain connects TRBV7-9 to TRBJ2-1; 9 bases agree with TRBD2. The clonotype was recovered from a woman aged 18-30 years in good health. CDR3 protein: CASSLRAGGVDDEQFF. The DNA of the CDR3 is TGTGCCAGCAGCTTAAGAGCGGGAGGCGTCGACGATGAGCAGTTCTTC.